This TCR beta chain was obtained from a study of cytomegalovirus exposure and HLA in healthy donors. The primer mix had 60 Vbeta and 13 Jbeta primers. Generated by immunoSEQ multiplex PCR, the TCRdb table keeps only in-frame clones and is missing some. The sample contains under 200,000 clones, around four fifths of which appear only once. General study results and limits: Later on, a genetic analysis was performed. It linked a missense variant in DCLRE1C with V- and J-gene trimming of TCR beta. A previous analysis found most TCR beta V segments productive roughly 87% or roughly 30% of the time.

The J segment lost 9 bases and the V segment lost 2 bases, leaving 7 bases of the junction unmatched. Germline CDR1 SGHNT, CDR2 YYREEE (reference sequence). This CDR3 contains 15 residues. Notes on this clone: The antigen is undetermined.

This chain connects TRBV5-4 to TRBJ2-1, with TRBD2 matching 11 bases. Sequences were obtained from PBMCs. The sequence was obtained from a female donor in good health and CMV-seronegative. CDR3 protein: CASSFLSGGDSEQFF. In DNA form, the CDR3 reads TGTGCCAGCAGCTTCCTTAGCGGGGGGGACAGTGAGCAGTTCTTC.